These 8 T cell receptor beta chains share one sample of origin, sequenced in a study of T-cell reconstitution after alpha-beta-depleted transplantation in children. As it was prepared, the TCRbeta library received unique molecular identifiers. A single record per CDR3 protein comes from TCRdb applying MiXCR to the PCR reads. The repertoire consists of fewer than 550,000 distinct CDR3 sequences, with roughly 11% occurring once and the leading ten covering approximately 15%. The sequenced sample was PBMCs, mostly from graft donor cells, obtained 180 days after TCRalphabeta/CD19-depleted stem cell transplant. The receptor set was obtained from a female patient between 2 and 15 years old who had a stem cell transplant for aplastic anemia, so the T cells may come from the graft donor.

There are a few counts of this clonotype. This sequence joins TRBV7-6 and TRBJ2-7, with D tentatively TRBD2 (6 bases). This CDR3 is built from 13 residues. Germline V gene data show CDR1 as SGHVS and CDR2 as FNYEAQ. V was clipped by 5 bases and J by 3 bases, with 11 bases between them. The CDR3 DNA sequence: TGTGCCAGCAGCCCCAGGACTAACTACGAGCAGTACTTC. It encodes CASSPRTNYEQYF.

In regard to this clonotype: This may stem from a read error, because a much larger clone lies one nucleotide away. This chain uses TRBV15 with TRBJ1-2, with D perhaps matching TRBD1 (6 bases). This CDR3 has 17 residues. Germline CDR1 and CDR2: LNHNV and YYDKDF (reference sequence). The CDR3 loop reads CATIRDSWTDLRYGYTF. In DNA, the CDR3 is TGTGCCACCATCAGAGATAGCTGGACAGACCTTCGGTATGGCTACACCTTC.

The rearrangement uses TRBV11-2 and TRBJ2-7; TRBD2 matches 11 bases. The V gene end was trimmed by 7 bases and the J gene end by 4 bases; junction bases not matched to a gene: 9. Germline V gene data show CDR1 as SGHAT and CDR2 as FQNNGV. The CDR3 loop spans 15 amino acids. The CDR3 nucleotides are TGTGCCAGCACCGCCCTAGCGGGAGGCCCATACGAGCAGTACTTC. Protein product: CASTALAGGPYEQYF.

This clonotype was seen repeatedly, ten times or more. V and J are TRBV29-1 and TRBJ2-1; D unresolved. V was trimmed by 7 bases and J by 3 bases, leaving 16 bases between them. Germline V CDR1 and CDR2: SQVTM, ANQGSEA. The CDR3 covers 14 residues. The CDR3 sequence is CSDTLRRGYNEQFF. The CDR3 coding sequence is TGCAGCGATACCCTACGCCGAGGCTACAATGAGCAGTTCTTC.

The chain employs TRBV28 and TRBJ2-2; D is undetermined. Germline CDR1 and CDR2: MDHEN and SYDVKM. The V end was cut by 8 bases, the J end by 6 bases, with 13 bases between. The CDR3 runs to 13 residues. CDR3 nucleotides: TGTGCCAGCGGTCAGAAGGTCCCCGGGGAGCTGTTTTTT. It specifies CASGQKVPGELFF.

This chain uses TRBV10-3 with TRBJ1-5, with D perhaps matching TRBD1 (5 bases). The CDR3 sequence is 15 residues long. Germline loops: CDR1 ENHRY, CDR2 SYGVKD. Trimming shortened V by 7 bases and J by 0 bases, and 13 bases separated the two germline ends. The CDR3 DNA follows: TGTGCCATCAAGGGACGATTGGATAGCAATCAGCCCCAGCATTTT. Its protein product is CAIKGRLDSNQPQHF.

This chain links TRBV10-3 with TRBJ2-6; D is ambiguous. Trimming pared 4 bases from V and 5 bases from J, leaving 0 bases between. This CDR3 contains 11 residues. Germline-derived CDR1 and CDR2 are ENHRY and SYGVKD. DNA of the CDR3: TGTGCCATCAGTGGGGCCAACGTCCTGACTTTC. The encoded protein is CAISGANVLTF.

This clonotype was seen only a few times. Germline is not matched at one junction end, which may reflect a read error. The chain links TRBV19 to TRBJ2-1; D tentatively fits TRBD1 or TRBD2 (5 bases each). Germline V gives CDR1 LNHDA, CDR2 SQIVND (reference sequence). The CDR3 consists of 14 residues. The chain's CDR3 is CASSPEESGLIQVF. The CDR3 DNA follows: TGTGCCAGTAGTCCTGAGGAGTCGGGGCTCATCCAGGTCTTC.